The rows below give T cell receptor beta chains drawn from one sample of a study of blood T cell repertoires in COVID-19. The method was immunoSEQ multiplex PCR; TCRdb's version includes in-frame clones alone and lacks a portion of them. Altogether just over 35,000 clones are present, around four fifths being singletons, with the ten largest covering 35% to 50%. The sample comprised peripheral blood. These receptors were obtained from a human donor in a cohort sampled during active or convalescent COVID-19. The donor label of this sample is uncertain. Each CDR3 is given with its conserved first and last residue. D genes are given only for firm matches. Size is stated for part of the rows, as once, few or many counts, or as a class when the clone is expanded.

J	V	D	size	CDR3	DNA
TRBJ2-3	TRBV29-1	NA	NA	CSVGGGGTTDTQYF	TGCAGCGTTGGAGGGGGGGGGACAACCGATACGCAGTATTTT
TRBJ2-3	TRBV6-5	TRBD2	NA	CASSYRTSGTDTQYF	TGTGCCAGCAGTTACAGGACTAGCGGCACAGATACGCAGTATTTT
TRBJ2-7	TRBV6-2/TRBV6-3	NA	once	CASSYTDRRYF	TGTGCCAGCAGTTACACCGACAGACGGTACTTC
TRBJ2-7	TRBV30	NA	once	CACRTVYEQYF	TGTGCCTGCCGGACAGTGTACGAGCAGTACTTC
TRBJ2-1	TRBV5-1	NA	NA	CASSPQDSPPGYYNEQFF	TGCGCCAGCAGCCCGCAGGACAGCCCGCCGGGGTACTACAATGAGCAGTTCTTC
TRBJ2-5	TRBV10-3	NA	NA	CAISEPHSGGQETQYF	TGTGCCATCAGTGAACCTCACTCCGGGGGCCAAGAGACCCAGTACTTC
TRBJ1-2	TRBV29-1	TRBD1	NA	CSVIGTAYGYTF	TGCAGCGTGATTGGGACAGCCTATGGCTACACCTTC
TRBJ2-3	TRBV7-9	TRBD2	NA	CASSTASGGRTDTQYF	TGTGCCAGCAGCACAGCTAGCGGGGGTCGCACAGATACGCAGTATTTT
TRBJ2-7	TRBV19	NA	NA	CASSAPGREHYEQYF	TGTGCCAGTAGCGCCCCTGGACGGGAACACTACGAGCAGTACTTC
TRBJ2-2	TRBV24-1	NA	few	CATRGGRGTGELFF	TGTGCCACCAGGGGTGGCAGGGGCACCGGGGAGCTGTTTTTT
TRBJ2-7	TRBV4-2	TRBD2	NA	CASSLGLAGEVYEQYF	TGTGCCAGCAGCCTTGGACTAGCGGGAGAGGTATACGAGCAGTACTTC
TRBJ2-7	TRBV19	NA	few	CASSTPRDGEQYF	TGTGCCAGTAGTACTCCCAGGGATGGCGAGCAGTACTTC
TRBJ2-1	TRBV21-1	NA	NA	CASSSPRLTPKHNEQFF	TGTGCCAGCAGCTCACCCCGACTCACGCCAAAACACAATGAGCAGTTCTTC
TRBJ1-3	TRBV11-3	TRBD1	NA	CASSLSDRASGNTIYF	TGTGCCAGCAGCTTAAGTGACAGGGCGTCTGGAAACACCATATATTTT
TRBJ2-3	TRBV5-1	TRBD2	NA	CASSLRAGDGGTQYF	TGCGCCAGCAGCTTGCGAGCGGGAGACGGCGGTACGCAGTATTTT
TRBJ1-5	TRBV28	NA	NA	CASSWGLSGNQPQHF	TGTGCCAGCAGTTGGGGGCTATCGGGCAATCAGCCCCAGCATTTT
TRBJ2-3	TRBV5-4	NA	once	CASSPRQNTDTQYF	TGTGCCAGCAGCCCTAGACAGAATACAGATACGCAGTATTTT
TRBJ2-7	TRBV6-1	NA	NA	CASSEARIPGEQYF	TGTGCCAGCAGTGAAGCGCGGATTCCGGGCGAGCAGTACTTC
TRBJ2-1	TRBV2	TRBD2	NA	CASSVTSGRAEDEQFF	TGTGCCAGCAGCGTGACTAGCGGGAGGGCCGAAGATGAGCAGTTCTTC
TRBJ2-7	TRBV5-5	NA	NA	CASSSHRQVTYEQYF	TGTGCCAGCAGCTCCCACCGACAGGTTACCTACGAGCAGTACTTC
TRBJ2-7	TRBV19	NA	NA	CASSITGAYEQYF	TGTGCCAGTAGTATTACAGGAGCCTACGAGCAGTACTTC
TRBJ1-5	TRBV2	TRBD1	NA	CASSDWVQGNQPQHF	TGTGCCAGCAGTGATTGGGTACAGGGGAATCAGCCCCAGCATTTT
TRBJ2-7	TRBV19	TRBD2	NA	CASSMDSSSGSSNEQYF	TGTGCCAGTAGTATGGACAGCAGTAGCGGGAGTAGCAACGAGCAGTACTTC
TRBJ2-5	TRBV3-1/TRBV3-2	NA	NA	CASSQELQETQYF	TGTGCCAGCAGCCAGGAGTTGCAAGAGACCCAGTACTTC
TRBJ2-1	TRBV7-9	NA	NA	CASSFSGLEQFF	TGTGCCAGCAGCTTTTCTGGACTTGAGCAGTTCTTC
TRBJ1-1	TRBV3-1/TRBV3-2	NA	NA	CASSQDLAGIRCTEAFF	TGTGCCAGCAGCCAAGATCTGGCCGGAATCAGGTGCACTGAAGCTTTCTTT
TRBJ2-1	TRBV11-2	TRBD2	large	CASSLSQGGKNEQFF	TGTGCCAGCAGCTTAAGCCAGGGAGGGAAGAATGAGCAGTTCTTC
TRBJ2-3	TRBV3-1/TRBV3-2	TRBD2	NA	CASSRSLAGGADTQYF	TGTGCCAGCAGCCGGTCACTAGCGGGAGGGGCAGATACGCAGTATTTT